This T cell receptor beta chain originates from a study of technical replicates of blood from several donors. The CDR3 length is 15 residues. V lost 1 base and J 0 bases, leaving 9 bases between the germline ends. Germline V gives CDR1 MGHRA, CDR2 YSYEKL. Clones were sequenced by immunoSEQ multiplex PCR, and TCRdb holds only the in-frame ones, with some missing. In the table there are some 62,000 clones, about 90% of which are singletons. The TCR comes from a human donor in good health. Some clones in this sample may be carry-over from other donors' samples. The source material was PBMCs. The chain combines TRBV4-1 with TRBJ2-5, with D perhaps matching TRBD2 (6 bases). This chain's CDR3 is CASSQVGLNQETQYF. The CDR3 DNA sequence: TGCGCCAGCAGCCAAGTCGGACTAAACCAAGAGACCCAGTACTTC.